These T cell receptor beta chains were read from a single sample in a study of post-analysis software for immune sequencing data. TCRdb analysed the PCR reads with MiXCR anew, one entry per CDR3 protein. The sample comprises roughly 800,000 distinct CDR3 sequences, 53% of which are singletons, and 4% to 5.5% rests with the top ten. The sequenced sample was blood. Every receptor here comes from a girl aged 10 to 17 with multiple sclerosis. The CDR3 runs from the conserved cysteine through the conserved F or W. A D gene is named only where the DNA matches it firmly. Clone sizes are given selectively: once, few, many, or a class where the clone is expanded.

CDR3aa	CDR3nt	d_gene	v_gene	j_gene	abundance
CASSRTGAGSYTF	TGTGCCAGCAGCCGGACGGGGGCAGGTAGCTACACCTTC	NA	TRBV12-3/TRBV12-4	TRBJ1-2	NA
CASSNRPIDGTKNIQYF	TGTGCCAGCAGCAACCGCCCGATCGACGGAACCAAAAACATTCAGTACTTC	NA	TRBV7-2	TRBJ2-4	NA
CSASPGGKQPQHF	TGCAGTGCTAGTCCTGGGGGCAAGCAGCCCCAGCATTTT	NA	TRBV20-1	TRBJ1-5	NA
CAWTPPGIRPGTEAFF	TGTGCCTGGACCCCACCAGGGATTCGGCCTGGGACTGAAGCTTTCTTT	NA	TRBV30	TRBJ1-1	NA
CASSSSGTGPFYGYTF	TGCGCCAGCAGCTCCTCCGGGACAGGGCCATTCTATGGCTACACCTTC	TRBD1	TRBV5-1	TRBJ1-2	few
CASSSYGTQGQYF	TGCGCCAGCAGCAGTTACGGGACGCAAGGGCAGTACTTC	NA	TRBV5-1	TRBJ2-4	once
CSARDSGRAAWKQFF	TGCAGTGCTAGAGATAGCGGGAGGGCCGCATGGAAGCAGTTCTTC	TRBD2	TRBV20-1	TRBJ2-1	NA
CSVEWDNTEAFF	TGCAGCGTTGAATGGGACAACACTGAAGCTTTCTTT	NA	TRBV29-1	TRBJ1-1	NA
CASRGETEAFF	TGTGCCAGCAGAGGGGAGACTGAAGCTTTCTTT	NA	TRBV25-1	TRBJ1-1	NA
CASGRPYNEQFF	TGTGCCAGCGGGAGGCCCTACAATGAGCAGTTCTTC	NA	TRBV3-1	TRBJ2-1	few
CASSSSTGASAEQYF	TGTGCCAGCAGCTCTTCGACAGGAGCGAGTGCCGAGCAGTACTTC	NA	TRBV7-3	TRBJ2-7	NA
CSVETSGGVSYNEQFF	TGCAGCGTTGAGACTAGCGGGGGGGTCTCCTACAATGAGCAGTTCTTC	TRBD2	TRBV29-1	TRBJ2-1	NA
CSASNDVTEAFF	TGCAGTGCTAGTAATGATGTAACTGAAGCTTTCTTT	NA	TRBV20-1	TRBJ1-1	NA
CASSISAETQYF	TGCGCCAGCAGCATCTCCGCAGAGACCCAGTACTTC	NA	TRBV10-2	TRBJ2-5	NA
CSARKGSASGSYEQYF	TGCAGTGCTAGAAAGGGAAGCGCTAGCGGGAGCTACGAGCAGTACTTC	TRBD2	TRBV20-1	TRBJ2-7	NA
CASPNALGENTEAFF	TGTGCCAGCCCAAACGCCCTAGGGGAGAACACTGAAGCTTTCTTT	NA	TRBV28	TRBJ1-1	NA
CASLPGDLADTQYF	TGTGCTAGTCTGCCAGGGGATCTAGCGGATACGCAGTATTTT	NA	TRBV12-5	TRBJ2-3	few
CASSVLPGQGAGEQYF	TGTGCCAGCAGCGTTCTCCCGGGACAGGGGGCCGGGGAGCAGTACTTC	TRBD1	TRBV7-9	TRBJ2-7	NA
CASSPGGTTNEKLFF	TGTGCCAGCTCACCAGGGGGGACAACTAATGAAAAACTGTTTTTT	NA	TRBV18	TRBJ1-4	NA
CSAIKGVQETQYF	TGCAGTGCTATAAAGGGGGTCCAAGAGACCCAGTACTTC	NA	TRBV20-1	TRBJ2-5	few
CASSVALAGTEAFF	TGTGCCAGCAGCGTAGCATTGGCTGGCACTGAAGCTTTCTTT	NA	TRBV9	TRBJ1-1	NA
CASSYSSIRPTGHGYTF	TGTGCCAGCAGTTACTCGAGTATTAGACCAACCGGCCATGGCTACACCTTC	NA	TRBV6-6	TRBJ1-2	NA
CSARGTGGNNEQFF	TGCAGTGCTAGAGGGACAGGGGGCAACAATGAGCAGTTCTTC	TRBD1	TRBV20-1	TRBJ2-1	NA
CASSPVVSNSPLHF	TGTGCCAGCAGCCCGGTAGTGAGTAATTCACCCCTCCACTTT	NA	TRBV7-2	TRBJ1-6	NA
CASSRRVDNEQFF	TGTGCCAGCAGCCGTCGGGTGGACAATGAGCAGTTCTTC	NA	TRBV7-3	TRBJ2-1	NA
CASRRRQPPPSYEQYF	TGTGCCAGCAGAAGACGACAGCCACCCCCCAGCTACGAGCAGTACTTC	NA	TRBV6-5	TRBJ2-7	few
CAGTQRGGPTNTEAFF	TGTGCCGGCACCCAAAGGGGGGGCCCCACGAACACTGAAGCTTTCTTT	NA	TRBV27	TRBJ1-1	NA
CASSLVLAGEGAYNEQFF	TGTGCCAGCAGCTTAGTCCTAGCGGGAGAAGGGGCCTACAATGAGCAGTTCTTC	TRBD2	TRBV7-8	TRBJ2-1	NA
CASSALAGGGEQFF	TGTGCCAGCAGTGCACTAGCGGGGGGAGGGGAGCAGTTCTTC	TRBD2	TRBV6-4	TRBJ2-1	NA
CASSLWGSANEKLFF	TGTGCCAGCAGCTTATGGGGAAGTGCTAATGAAAAACTGTTTTTT	NA	TRBV7-2	TRBJ1-4	NA
CASSLSPADGYTF	TGTGCCAGCAGCTTAAGCCCTGCAGATGGCTACACCTTC	NA	TRBV7-3	TRBJ1-2	NA
CASSQELYEQYF	TGTGCCAGCAGCCAAGAGCTATACGAGCAGTACTTC	NA	TRBV5-5	TRBJ2-7	NA
CASSLELAGGIYNEQFF	TGCGCCAGCAGCTTGGAACTAGCGGGGGGTATCTACAATGAGCAGTTCTTC	TRBD2	TRBV5-1	TRBJ2-1	few
CASSLRGRPQHF	TGTGCCAGCAGTTTAAGGGGACGGCCCCAGCATTTT	NA	TRBV12-3/TRBV12-4	TRBJ1-5	NA
CASSGRGSGRPYNEQFF	TGTGCCAGCAGTGGCAGGGGGAGCGGGAGACCCTACAATGAGCAGTTCTTC	NA	TRBV6-1	TRBJ2-1	NA
CSARGGGVHNEQFF	TGCAGTGCTAGAGGCGGGGGGGTACACAATGAGCAGTTCTTC	TRBD2	TRBV20-1	TRBJ2-1	NA
CASSLEQAPGEQYF	TGTGCCAGCAGCTTAGAACAGGCCCCGGGGGAGCAGTACTTC	NA	TRBV7-8	TRBJ2-7	few
CASSVDQGETGELFF	TGTGCCAGCAGCGTGGACCAAGGGGAGACCGGGGAGCTGTTTTTT	NA	TRBV7-7	TRBJ2-2	NA
CASSFLGTDNEQYF	TGCGCCAGCAGCTTCCTTGGGACAGATAACGAGCAGTACTTC	TRBD1	TRBV5-1	TRBJ2-7	NA
CASNGQGGVVMETQYF	TGTGCCAGCAACGGGCAGGGTGGGGTGGTTATGGAGACCCAGTACTTC	NA	TRBV7-2	TRBJ2-5	NA
CASGASGGTVQETQYF	TGCGCCAGCGGGGCTAGCGGGGGGACCGTCCAAGAGACCCAGTACTTC	TRBD2	TRBV5-1	TRBJ2-5	NA
CASSELSSYEQYF	TGTGCCAGCAGTGAACTAAGCTCCTACGAGCAGTACTTC	NA	TRBV6-1	TRBJ2-7	NA
CASSLAGQPSEQYF	TGTGCCAGCAGCTTAGCGGGACAACCCTCCGAGCAGTACTTC	NA	TRBV7-2	TRBJ2-7	few
CSTSGEGNVLTF	TGCAGTACCTCTGGAGAGGGGAACGTCCTGACTTTC	NA	TRBV29-1	TRBJ2-6	few
CSASAGLANYGYTF	TGCAGTGCTAGCGCTGGATTAGCTAACTATGGCTACACCTTC	NA	TRBV20-1	TRBJ1-2	few